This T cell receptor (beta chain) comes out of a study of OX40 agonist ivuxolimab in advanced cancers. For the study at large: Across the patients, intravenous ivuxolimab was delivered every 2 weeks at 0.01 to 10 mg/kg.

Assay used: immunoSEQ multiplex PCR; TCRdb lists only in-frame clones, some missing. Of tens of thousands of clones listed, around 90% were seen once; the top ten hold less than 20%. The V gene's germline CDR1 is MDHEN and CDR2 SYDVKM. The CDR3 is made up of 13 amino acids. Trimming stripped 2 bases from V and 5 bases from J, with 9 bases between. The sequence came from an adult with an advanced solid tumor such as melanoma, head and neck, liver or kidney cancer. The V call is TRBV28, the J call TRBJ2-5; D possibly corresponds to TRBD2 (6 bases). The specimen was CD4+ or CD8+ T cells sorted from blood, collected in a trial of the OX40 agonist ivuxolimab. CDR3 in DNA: TGTGCCAGCAGTTTAGCGGGGAAGGAGACCCAGTACTTC. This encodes CASSLAGKETQYF.